Shown below are 30 T cell receptor beta chains from a single sample sequenced in a study of cytomegalovirus exposure and HLA in healthy donors (dated 2017 in TCRdb). Library method: the immunoSEQ multiplex PCR assay. For the multiplex PCR, a mixture combining 60 forward primers for TCR Vbeta segments and 13 reverse primers for TCR Jbeta segments was used. Held by TCRdb, this immuneACCESS table contains in-frame sequences only and omits some clones. Under half of the omission traces to an unresolved V gene where checked; the cause of the rest is unknown. The sample contains over 150,000 clones, 80% to 90% of them found a single time. The top ten hold approximately 13% of the sample. Sequencing was carried out using PBMCs. These TCRs come from a woman in her 50s in good health and CMV-seronegative.

The chain joins TRBV11-2 to TRBJ1-2; 7 nucleotides align to TRBD1. The J segment lost 4 bases and the V segment lost 6 bases, leaving 5 bases of the junction unmatched. CDR1 and CDR2 from the germline V gene are SGHAT and FQNNGV. This CDR3 region has 13 residues. The CDR3 region has the DNA TGTGCCAGCAGGCCGACAGGGTTCTATGGCTACACCTTC. Amino acid sequence: CASRPTGFYGYTF.

The gene calls are TRBV7-2 and TRBJ1-3, with D hard to call. The CDR3 runs to 14 residues. The germline gives CDR1 SGHTA, CDR2 FQGNSA. V lost 5 bases, J lost 3 bases, and 11 bases lay in between. The CDR3 region has the DNA TGTGCCAGCAGCCCAGCGTCTGTTGGAAACACCATATATTTT. Protein sequence: CASSPASVGNTIYF.

This clone has a single count. The V gene is TRBV7-2, the J gene TRBJ1-1; D not certain. Trimming shortened V by 1 base and J by 7 bases, and 10 bases separated the two germline ends. The CDR3 loop spans 13 amino acids. Germline V gene data show CDR1 as SGHTA and CDR2 as FQGNSA. The CDR3 DNA follows: TGTGCCAGCAGCTTAGTGTTGGGCAGTGAAGCTTTCTTT. It is translated as CASSLVLGSEAFF.

The chain couples TRBV6-6 to TRBJ1-2; D call uncertain. Trimming shortened V by 2 bases and J by 8 bases, and 12 bases separated the two germline ends. There are 13 residues in the CDR3. The germline CDR1 and CDR2 sequences are MNHNY and SVGAGI (reference sequence). The CDR3 nucleotides read TGTGCCAGCAGTTACGCGAACGCCCGCGGCTACACCTTC. The encoded protein is CASSYANARGYTF.

The table lists this clone with a few counts. V gene TRBV30 combines with J gene TRBJ2-7, with a possible D match to TRBD1 (5 bases). The germline V and J ends were trimmed by 5 bases and 4 bases, with 15 bases remaining between them. This CDR3 has 13 amino acids. CDR1 and CDR2 (germline): GTSNPN, SVGIG (reference sequence). CDR3 protein: CAWGRGLGYEQYF. In DNA, the CDR3 is TGTGCCTGGGGTAGGGGCCTAGGGTACGAGCAGTACTTC.

This clone was seen a single time. This chain links TRBV27 with TRBJ2-2, with TRBD2 as a possible D gene (6 bases). The CDR3 covers 15 residues. Germline lookup yields CDR1 MNHEY and CDR2 SMNVEV (reference sequence). The V and J ends lost 2 bases and 6 bases respectively, with 13 bases between them. CDR3 protein: CASSLPPGGPGELFF. CDR3 nucleotides: TGTGCCAGCAGTTTACCCCCCGGGGGACCCGGGGAGCTGTTTTTT.

V is TRBV4-3 and J is TRBJ1-5; D uncertain. The CDR3 extends over 13 amino acids. Germline values: CDR1 LGHNA, CDR2 YSLEER. The germline V and J ends were trimmed by 3 bases and 7 bases, with 10 bases remaining between them. The CDR3 DNA is TGCGCCAGCAGCCAGGGTTTGGGCCAGCCCCAGCATTTT. Residues: CASSQGLGQPQHF.

The J gene is TRBJ2-3, the V gene TRBV7-2, with TRBD2 as a possible D gene (6 bases). Germline CDR1 reads SGHTA; CDR2 reads FQGNSA. This CDR3 is 16 amino acids long. Trimming removed 0 bases at V and 2 bases at J, with 12 bases between. This CDR3 is CASSLAGTDYTDTQYF. The DNA of the CDR3 is TGTGCCAGCAGCTTAGCCGGGACGGACTACACAGATACGCAGTATTTT.

This chain joins TRBV2 and TRBJ2-1; D is possibly TRBD2 (6 bases). Germline V gene sequence: CDR1 SNHLY, CDR2 FYNNEI. The V end was cut by 3 bases, the J end by 14 bases, with 14 bases between. The CDR3 consists of 12 residues. CDR3 nucleotides: TGTGCCAGCAGTGATTGGAGGGACTCAAAGTTCTTC. Protein sequence: CASSDWRDSKFF. Together with reference TRBV2 and TRBJ2-1, the CDR3 gives the full variable domain: EPEVTQTPSHQVTQMGQEVILRCVPISNHLYFYWYRQILGQKVEFLVSFYNNEISEKSEIFDDQFSVERPDGSNFTLKIRSTKLEDSAMYFCASSDWRDSKFFGPGTRLTVL.

This chain links TRBV11-2 with TRBJ2-7, with D possibly matching TRBD1 (6 bases). This CDR3 has 15 amino acids. Trimming took off 3 bases at V and 4 bases at J, with 16 bases between the two ends. The germline V gene has CDR1 SGHAT and CDR2 FQNNGV. CDR3 region: CASSFRDNTGYEQYF. In DNA, the CDR3 is TGTGCCAGCAGCTTCAGGGACAACACCGGGTACGAGCAGTACTTC. The complete variable domain, with remaining parts taken from reference TRBV11-2 and TRBJ2-7, reads EAGVAQSPRYKIIEKRQSVAFWCNPISGHATLYWYQQILGQGPKLLIQFQNNGVVDDSQLPKDRFSAERLKGVDSTLKIQPAKLEDSAVYLCASSFRDNTGYEQYFGPGTRLTVT.

A single count supports this clone. This chain connects TRBV7-2 to TRBJ1-3; no clear D gene. The V gene's germline CDR1 is SGHTA and CDR2 FQGNSA. CDR3 length equals 16 residues. V was clipped by 3 bases and J by 0 bases, with 12 bases between them. This chain's CDR3 is CASSLSQLVSGNTIYF. In DNA form, the CDR3 reads TGTGCCAGCAGCTTGAGTCAGCTAGTCTCTGGAAACACCATATATTTT.

A few counts support this clone. J is TRBJ2-3 and V is TRBV19; 7 nucleotides align to TRBD2. CDR3 length: 15 amino acids. Germline V gene sequence: CDR1 LNHDA, CDR2 SQIVND (reference sequence). The trim removed 5 bases at V and 2 bases at J, leaving 7 bases unmatched. This chain's CDR3 is CASSPLGGTTDTQYF. The DNA of the CDR3 is TGTGCCAGTAGTCCACTGGGGGGGACCACAGATACGCAGTATTTT.

The chain employs TRBV5-1 and TRBJ2-7; 9 nucleotides agree with TRBD2. Losses at the gene ends were 3 bases for V and 9 bases for J; bases not matched to a gene: 16. Per germline, CDR1 SGHRS and CDR2 YFSETQ. The CDR3 consists of 16 residues. The CDR3 region has the DNA TGCGCCAGCAGCTCCTTACCCGGGACTAGCAATCGCGGGCAGTACTTC. Encoded protein: CASSSLPGTSNRGQYF.

Only a few counts were recorded for this clone. V and J are TRBV18 and TRBJ1-1; 7 nucleotides line up with TRBD1. V lost 3 bases to trimming and J lost 0 bases; unmatched junction nucleotides: 10. The CDR3 contains 17 residues. The germline V gene has CDR1 KGHSH and CDR2 LQKENI. The CDR3 sequence is CASSPIPGQPMNTEAFF. Written as DNA, the CDR3 is TGTGCCAGCTCACCCATACCGGGACAGCCGATGAACACTGAAGCTTTCTTT.

The CDR3 DNA reads TGTGCCAGCAGTTATGGACAGGGATTTCTAGGCTACACCTTC. It translates to CASSYGQGFLGYTF. This chain uses TRBV6-5 with TRBJ1-2; TRBD1 aligns across 8 bases. Germline loops: CDR1 MNHEY, CDR2 SVGAGI. V lost 3 bases, J lost 8 bases, and 8 bases stayed unmatched. The CDR3 consists of 14 residues.

V and J are TRBV4-3 and TRBJ2-1, with 9 positions matching TRBD2. Germline trimming cut 2 bases from V and 6 bases from J; bases unmatched to any gene: 5. CDR3 size: 15 residues. From germline, CDR1 is LGHNA and CDR2 YSLEER. CDR3 in amino acids: CASSQRTSDINEQFF. As DNA, the CDR3 is TGCGCCAGCAGCCAACGGACTAGCGATATCAATGAGCAGTTCTTC.

The chain recombines TRBV6-1 with TRBJ2-7, with 13 nucleotides matching TRBD2. The germline V gene has CDR1 MNHNS and CDR2 SASEGT. The ends lost 2 bases at V and 7 bases at J; junction bases unmatched: 5. This CDR3 contains 15 residues. The CDR3 region is CASSETGLAGEEQYF. DNA of the CDR3: TGTGCCAGCAGTGAAACCGGACTAGCGGGAGAAGAGCAGTACTTC.

This chain links TRBV19 with TRBJ2-3; D call uncertain. The V end lost 5 bases, the J end lost 5 bases, and 14 bases lay between the germline ends. The CDR3 extends over 14 amino acids. From germline, CDR1 is LNHDA and CDR2 SQIVND (reference sequence). CDR3 loop: CASSSQEFEDTQYF. The CDR3 nucleotides are TGTGCCAGTAGTTCTCAGGAATTCGAAGATACGCAGTATTTT.

The J gene is TRBJ1-1, the V gene TRBV10-1; D not certain. Germline V lookup: CDR1 WNHNN, CDR2 SYGVQD (reference sequence). This CDR3 comprises 14 residues. V was clipped by 0 bases and J by 1 base, with 6 bases between them. This chain's CDR3 is CASSESGRNTEAFF. The CDR3 DNA sequence: TGCGCCAGCAGTGAGTCGGGCAGGAACACTGAAGCTTTCTTT.

Only one count was recorded for this clone. The gene calls are TRBV28 and TRBJ1-5; 7 bases align to TRBD1. V dropped 6 bases and J dropped 7; count of bases not matched to a gene: 3. This CDR3 is built from 12 residues. The germline V gene has CDR1 MDHEN and CDR2 SYDVKM. The CDR3 DNA sequence: TGTGCCAGCAGGTTACAGGGGCAGCCCCAGCATTTT. As protein: CASRLQGQPQHF.

V usage is TRBV5-4 and J usage is TRBJ2-7, with a possible D match to TRBD2 (6 bases). V lost 8 bases and J 0 bases, leaving 27 bases between the germline ends. CDR1 is SGHNT, CDR2 YYREEE, per germline (reference sequence). The CDR3 is 18 residues long. CDR3 region: CASNSLWSSDRDSYEQYF. CDR3 bases: TGTGCCAGTAACTCATTATGGTCTAGCGACCGAGACTCCTACGAGCAGTACTTC. Based on the CDR3 plus reference TRBV5-4 and TRBJ2-7, the full variable domain is ETGVTQSPTHLIKTRGQQVTLRCSSQSGHNTVSWYQQALGQGPQFIFQYYREEENGRGNFPPRFSGLQFPNYSSELNVNALELDDSALYLCASNSLWSSDRDSYEQYFGPGTRLTVT.

This clone was observed a few times. V usage is TRBV11-2 and J usage is TRBJ2-3, with 9 positions matching TRBD2. The J segment lost 5 bases and the V segment lost 1 base, leaving 7 bases of the junction unmatched. The germline CDR1 and CDR2 sequences are SGHAT and FQNNGV. The CDR3 length is 16 residues. The CDR3 spells CASSLAVAGVGDTQYF. In DNA form, the CDR3 reads TGTGCCAGCAGCTTAGCAGTAGCGGGAGTAGGAGATACGCAGTATTTT.

The rearrangement uses TRBV5-4 and TRBJ2-5; TRBD2 agrees at 9 bases. CDR1 SGHNT and CDR2 YYREEE come from the germline V gene (reference sequence). J was trimmed by 5 bases and V by 1 base; bases with no gene match: 9. The CDR3 is 16 residues long. This chain's CDR3 is CASSLNSGSLGETQYF. CDR3 nucleotide sequence: TGTGCCAGCAGCTTGAATAGCGGGAGTTTAGGGGAGACCCAGTACTTC.

The chain employs TRBV2 and TRBJ1-5; possibly TRBD1 for D (6 bases). Germline CDR1 is SNHLY and CDR2 is FYNNEI. V shed 5 bases and J shed 3 bases, with 11 bases lying between them. The CDR3 is 14 residues long. The CDR3 reads CASSYRVDNQPQHF. The CDR3 bases are TGTGCCAGCAGTTACAGGGTTGACAATCAGCCCCAGCATTTT.

V is TRBV2 and J is TRBJ1-5; tentative D call: TRBD1 (6 bases). Germline V gene data show CDR1 as SNHLY and CDR2 as FYNNEI. The germline V and J ends were trimmed by 6 bases and 1 base, with 13 bases remaining between them. The CDR3 runs to 15 residues. The CDR3 region is CASRGHRDSNQPQHF. The CDR3 bases are TGTGCCAGCAGGGGACATAGGGACAGCAATCAGCCCCAGCATTTT.

This clone occurred a few times. This rearrangement joins TRBV4-2 to TRBJ2-3, with 12 bases aligning to TRBD2. Germline V gives CDR1 LGHNA, CDR2 YNFKEQ. Trimming took 4 bases from V and 1 from J; bases not matched to a gene: 3. The CDR3 runs to 16 residues. The CDR3, as DNA: TGTGCCAGCAGCCCCCGACTAGCGGGGGGCACAGATACGCAGTATTTT. This sequence encodes CASSPRLAGGTDTQYF.

This rearrangement joins TRBV14 to TRBJ1-6; no clear D. Germline V gives CDR1 SGHDN, CDR2 FVKESK. This CDR3 spans 19 amino acids. The germline V and J ends were trimmed by 0 bases and 0 bases, with 15 bases remaining between them. CDR3 DNA sequence: TGTGCCAGCAGCCAAGATCGACCGGGAGGGAGCTCCTATAATTCACCCCTCCACTTT. Translating it yields CASSQDRPGGSSYNSPLHF.

The chain is built from TRBV28 and TRBJ1-2; 9 bases match TRBD1. The CDR3 has 15 residues. Germline loops: CDR1 MDHEN, CDR2 SYDVKM. J lost 3 bases, V lost 5 bases, and 7 bases had no gene match. This CDR3 reads CASSTQGALDYGYTF. The CDR3 DNA reads as TGTGCCAGCAGTACACAGGGGGCGCTTGACTATGGCTACACCTTC.

This chain uses TRBV28 with TRBJ2-2, with 9 bases identical to TRBD2. In germline, CDR1 is MDHEN, CDR2 SYDVKM. The CDR3 totals 15 residues. V lost 7 bases and J lost 3; bases outside the gene matches: 6. In DNA, the CDR3 is TGTGCCAGCATCGGACTAGCGCCGGACACCGGGGAGCTGTTTTTT. Its translation is CASIGLAPDTGELFF.

The chain combines TRBV27 with TRBJ2-6, with 8 bases that match TRBD1. The germline V gene has CDR1 MNHEY and CDR2 SMNVEV (reference sequence). This CDR3 comprises 18 residues. V trimming: 4 bases; J trimming: 0 bases; junction bases outside the gene matches: 8. CDR3 coding DNA: TGTGCCAGCAGTTCGGGACAGGTTGTTAACTCTGGGGCCAACGTCCTGACTTTC. This sequence encodes CASSSGQVVNSGANVLTF.